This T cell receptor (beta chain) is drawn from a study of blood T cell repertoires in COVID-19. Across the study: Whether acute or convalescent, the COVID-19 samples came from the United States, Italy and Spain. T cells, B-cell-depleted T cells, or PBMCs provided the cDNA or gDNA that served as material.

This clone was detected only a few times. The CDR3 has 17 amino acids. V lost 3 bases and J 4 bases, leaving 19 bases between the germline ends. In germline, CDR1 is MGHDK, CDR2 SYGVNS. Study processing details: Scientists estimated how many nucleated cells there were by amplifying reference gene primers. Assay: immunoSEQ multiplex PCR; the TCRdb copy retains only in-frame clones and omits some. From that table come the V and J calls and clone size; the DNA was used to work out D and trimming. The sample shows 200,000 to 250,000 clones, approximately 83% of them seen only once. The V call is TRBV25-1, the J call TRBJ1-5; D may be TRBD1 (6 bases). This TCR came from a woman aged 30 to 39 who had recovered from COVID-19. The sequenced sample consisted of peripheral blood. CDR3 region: CASSDIPPRQVNQPQHF. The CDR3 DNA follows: TGTGCCAGCAGTGATATCCCCCCCCGACAGGTGAATCAGCCCCAGCATTTT.